Described below is a single T cell receptor (beta chain) sequence and its context. The sample belongs to a study of blood T cell repertoires in COVID-19. Looking at the study overall: Both acute and convalescent COVID-19 samples were obtained from the United States, Italy and Spain. In each case, the material was cDNA or gDNA derived from T cells, B-cell-depleted T cells, or PBMCs.

Germline-derived CDR1 and CDR2 are MNHEY and SMNVEV (reference sequence). Trimming removed 3 bases from V and 6 bases from J, with 11 bases in between. The CDR3 is 13 residues long. Authors' methods: Counts of nucleated cells, estimated from reference gene primer amplification, were obtained. Assay: immunoSEQ multiplex PCR; the TCRdb copy retains only in-frame clones and omits some. The V and J calls and clone size were taken over from that table, and D and trimming were inferred from the DNA. The table records roughly 120,000 clones, 70% to 90% of them present only once. The source material was peripheral blood. This chain uses TRBV27 with TRBJ1-1; D perhaps matches TRBD1 (6 bases). This receptor was taken from a woman aged 70 to 79 who had recovered from COVID-19. The CDR3 DNA sequence: TGTGCCAGCAGTTTGTTCAGGGGAGCTGAAGCTTTCTTT. It specifies CASSLFRGAEAFF.